One and the same sample provided the 27 T cell receptor beta chains below, sequenced in a study of siplizumab effects on memory and regulatory T cells. Data came from immunoSEQ multiplex PCR; TCRdb stores just in-frame clones and leaves some out. The repertoire holds some 52,000 clones, 95% to 97% seen once, with around 0.64% in the top ten. Sequences were obtained from naive CD4+ T cells sorted from blood. These receptors were obtained from a human donor in good health.

The chain is built from TRBV5-6 and TRBJ1-2; unclear D gene. The ends were cut back, 4 bases at V and 7 bases at J, with 14 bases in the middle. This CDR3 spans 13 amino acids. The V gene's germline CDR1 is SGHDT and CDR2 YYEEEE. The CDR3 DNA reads as TGTGCCAGCAGCCCTACATGGCTCGGTGGCTACACCTTC. This codes for CASSPTWLGGYTF. Full variable domain (outside the CDR3, taken from reference TRBV5-6 and TRBJ1-2): DAGVTQSPTHLIKTRGQQVTLRCSPKSGHDTVSWYQQALGQGPQFIFQYYEEEERQRGNFPDRFSGHQFPNYSSELNVNALLLGDSALYLCASSPTWLGGYTFGSGTRLTVV.

The J gene is TRBJ2-2, the V gene TRBV7-3; either TRBD1 or TRBD2 may supply D (6 bases each). V was cut by 5 bases and J by 5 bases, with 24 bases left in between. CDR1 and CDR2 from the germline V gene are SGHTA and FQGTGA. This CDR3 has 18 amino acids. The CDR3 coding sequence is TGTGCCAGCAGCCGGGGCTACAGGGCTCGGAGGGAAACCGGGGAGCTGTTTTTT. This encodes CASSRGYRARRETGELFF.

The CDR3 here is CASSYTDRGNTEAFF. CDR3 coding DNA: TGCGCCAGCAGCTATACGGACAGGGGGAACACTGAAGCTTTCTTT. The genes are TRBV5-1 and TRBJ1-1; 9 positions match TRBD1. Germline lookup yields CDR1 SGHRS and CDR2 YFSETQ. This CDR3 spans 15 amino acids. The junction had 4 bases not matched to a gene; V was cut back by 3 bases and J by 1 base.

The chain carries TRBV6-5 and TRBJ1-5, with 7 bases matching TRBD1. Trimming took 0 bases from V and 7 from J; bases not matched to a gene: 6. This CDR3 has 15 residues. Germline V gene lookup returns CDR1 MNHEY and CDR2 SVGAGI. In DNA, the CDR3 is TGTGCCAGCAGTTACTCTGGGACAGTTACACAGCCCCAGCATTTT. This sequence encodes CASSYSGTVTQPQHF.

The chain combines TRBV29-1 with TRBJ1-3; D ambiguous. The germline gives CDR1 SQVTM, CDR2 ANQGSEA. The CDR3 has 11 residues. Trimming shortened V by 0 bases and J by 3 bases, and 0 bases separated the two germline ends. CDR3 sequence: CSVEDGNTIYF. CDR3 nucleotide sequence: TGCAGCGTTGAAGATGGAAACACCATATATTTT.

The J gene is TRBJ2-7, the V gene TRBV28; D remains ambiguous. The CDR3 contains 14 residues. Germline loops: CDR1 MDHEN, CDR2 SYDVKM. Trimming removed 6 bases at V and 2 bases at J, with 14 bases between. Here the CDR3 DNA reads TGTGCCAGCAGCCAAGATTACCCCCCCTACGAGCAGTACTTC. Protein: CASSQDYPPYEQYF.

This chain uses TRBV12-5 with TRBJ2-1, with 11 bases identical to TRBD2. CDR3 length: 15 residues. Germline V gives CDR1 LGHNT, CDR2 FRNRAP. V was clipped by 6 bases and J by 6 bases; unmatched bases: 7. CDR3 sequence (DNA): TGTGCTAGTGGACCGGGGACTAGCGGAAGCAATGAGCAGTTCTTC. Its translation is CASGPGTSGSNEQFF.

This chain uses TRBV7-8 with TRBJ1-1, with a possible D match to TRBD1 (5 bases). CDR1 and CDR2 from the germline V gene are SGHVS and FQNEAQ. V shed 5 bases and J shed 6 bases, with 22 bases lying between them. The CDR3 consists of 16 residues. CDR3 amino acids: CASSRQTAPSLAEAFF. The CDR3 DNA is TGTGCCAGCAGCCGGCAGACAGCACCCTCCCTCGCTGAAGCTTTCTTT.

This chain uses TRBV14 with TRBJ2-2, with 7 bases aligning to TRBD2. V dropped 9 bases and J dropped 2; count of bases not matched to a gene: 6. Per the germline V gene, CDR1 is SGHDN and CDR2 is FVKESK. The CDR3 has 14 amino acids. DNA for the CDR3: TGTGCCAGTATGACTAGCCGCAACACCGGGGAGCTGTTTTTT. It specifies CASMTSRNTGELFF.

The chain has TRBV7-2 and TRBJ2-1; D unclear. Germline V gene sequence: CDR1 SGHTA, CDR2 FQGNSA. The CDR3 totals 11 residues. Trimming took 3 bases from V and 8 from J, leaving 5 bases between them. The CDR3 here is CASSFLHEQFF. The DNA for the CDR3 is TGTGCCAGCAGCTTTCTCCATGAGCAGTTCTTC.

Notes on this clone: One end of the junction is discordant with germline, which a read error may explain. The J gene is TRBJ2-1, the V gene TRBV7-7; tentatively, D is TRBD1 or TRBD2 (5 bases each). This CDR3 contains 14 residues. The germline gives CDR1 SSHAT, CDR2 FNYEAQ (reference sequence). Written as DNA, the CDR3 is TGTGCTAGCAGCGTCGGGACCCCCTGGGATGAGCAGTTCTTC. It encodes CASSVGTPWDEQFF.

The rearrangement uses TRBV30 and TRBJ1-5; D is ambiguous. The CDR3 has 13 amino acids. Germline values: CDR1 GTSNPN, CDR2 SVGIG (reference sequence). Trimming removed 0 bases at V and 7 bases at J, with 10 bases between. The CDR3 DNA reads TGTGCCTGGAGTGTGCAGGCGCGGCAGCCCCAGCATTTT. This encodes CAWSVQARQPQHF.

The J gene is TRBJ2-1, the V gene TRBV9; D is uncertain. The CDR3 covers 15 residues. Germline CDR1 reads SGDLS; CDR2 reads YYNGEE. V lost 2 bases to trimming and J lost 1 base, with 10 bases between them. CDR3 protein: CASSVTSRSYNEQFF. The CDR3 coding sequence is TGTGCCAGCAGCGTCACCTCTAGGTCCTACAATGAGCAGTTCTTC.

The chain uses TRBV28 and TRBJ2-2, with D possibly matching TRBD1 (5 bases). The germline V gene has CDR1 MDHEN and CDR2 SYDVKM. The V gene lost 4 bases and the J gene lost 3 bases, with 15 bases spanning the gap. The CDR3 runs 16 residues. The CDR3: CASSSRVIRDTGELFF. In nucleotides, the CDR3 is TGTGCCAGCAGTTCAAGGGTAATCAGGGACACCGGGGAGCTGTTTTTT.

The chain recombines TRBV11-3 with TRBJ2-1, with 11 bases fitting TRBD2. Germline lookup yields CDR1 SGHNT and CDR2 YENEEA. The CDR3 has 15 amino acids. Losses at the gene ends were 5 bases for V and 10 bases for J; bases not matched to a gene: 10. The CDR3 is CASSKRVGLAAEQFF. The DNA for the CDR3 is TGTGCCAGCAGCAAACGAGTGGGACTAGCGGCAGAGCAGTTCTTC.

The V call is TRBV20-1, the J call TRBJ1-2; D gene unclear. Trimming shortened V by 5 bases and J by 3 bases, and 7 bases separated the two germline ends. Germline lookup yields CDR1 DFQATT and CDR2 SNEGSKA (reference sequence). The CDR3 has 11 residues. CDR3 sequence: CSAGSDYGYTF. The CDR3, as DNA: TGCAGTGCTGGGTCGGACTATGGCTACACCTTC.

The chain joins TRBV27 to TRBJ2-1; the D gene is possibly TRBD1 (5 bases). V lost 4 bases to trimming and J lost 8 bases, with 9 bases between them. CDR1 and CDR2 (germline): MNHEY, SMNVEV (reference sequence). This CDR3 contains 12 residues. The CDR3 nucleotides read TGTGCCAGCAGTTCACTGACAGATGAGCAGTTCTTC. Residues: CASSSLTDEQFF.

The chain is built from TRBV28 and TRBJ1-1; 10 bases line up with TRBD1. With 9 bases clipped from V and 5 bases from J, the junction kept 12 bases outside the gene matches. The CDR3 length is 15 residues. CDR1 MDHEN and CDR2 SYDVKM come from the germline V gene. CDR3 sequence (DNA): TGTGCCAGTCTTAGACAGGGGGCTATGAGAACTGAAGCTTTCTTT. It codes for CASLRQGAMRTEAFF.

This clone appeared a single time. This chain connects TRBV5-1 to TRBJ1-1, with a weak D call TRBD1 (6 bases). The CDR3 contains 15 residues. CDR1 is SGHRS, CDR2 YFSETQ, per germline. V lost 5 bases and J 1 base, leaving 15 bases between the germline ends. This chain's CDR3 is CASRDNGQPNTEAFF. As DNA, the CDR3 is TGCGCCAGCAGGGATAATGGACAGCCGAACACTGAAGCTTTCTTT.

The chain employs TRBV7-9 and TRBJ2-5, with TRBD1 matching 8 bases. The CDR3 length is 14 residues. Germline assignment: CDR1 SEHNR and CDR2 FQNEAQ (reference sequence). Trimming at V came to 5 bases and at J to 6 bases, leaving 8 bases not matched to a gene. The CDR3 nucleotides are TGTGCCAGCAGCCCAGGACAGGGTCGACAGACCCAGTACTTC. Translation gives CASSPGQGRQTQYF.

This clone came up once. The V gene is TRBV6-1, the J gene TRBJ1-4; D call uncertain. The CDR3 loop spans 13 amino acids. The germline V gene has CDR1 MNHNS and CDR2 SASEGT. The germline V and J ends were trimmed by 4 bases and 3 bases, with 6 bases remaining between them. The CDR3 bases are TGTGCCAGCAGTGCTTCCCCTAATGAAAAACTGTTTTTT. Amino acid sequence: CASSASPNEKLFF.

The V and J genes are TRBV11-2 and TRBJ2-5, with 8 bases matching TRBD1. The CDR3 is 14 amino acids. The V segment lost 5 bases and the J segment 4 bases; nucleotides outside the gene matches: 6. Germline V gene lookup returns CDR1 SGHAT and CDR2 FQNNGV. The CDR3 sequence is CASSPPGGVETQYF. Here the CDR3 DNA reads TGTGCCAGCAGCCCCCCAGGGGGCGTAGAGACCCAGTACTTC.

This clone occurred once. The V call is TRBV5-1, the J call TRBJ2-1, with TRBD2 identical over 9 bases. The germline V gene has CDR1 SGHRS and CDR2 YFSETQ. The V segment lost 7 bases and the J segment 1 base; nucleotides outside the gene matches: 6. This CDR3 is built from 15 residues. The CDR3 coding sequence is TGCGCCAGCGGTCGGACTAGCGTTTCCTACAATGAGCAGTTCTTC. It yields the protein CASGRTSVSYNEQFF.

The chain employs TRBV19 and TRBJ2-1, with 7 nucleotides matching TRBD2. V trimming: 1 base; J trimming: 4 bases; junction bases outside the gene matches: 7. The CDR3 is made up of 16 amino acids. Germline CDR1 reads LNHDA; CDR2 reads SQIVND (reference sequence). In DNA, the CDR3 is TGTGCCAGTAGTATAGTAACGGGAGGCTATTACAATGAGCAGTTCTTC. Protein product: CASSIVTGGYYNEQFF.

The rearrangement links TRBV2 to TRBJ2-2; D remains ambiguous. Germline V lookup: CDR1 SNHLY, CDR2 FYNNEI. V shed 1 base and J shed 5 bases, with 11 bases lying between them. This CDR3 contains 15 residues. As DNA, the CDR3 is TGTGCCAGCAGTGAAGGGCCCTCGAGGACCGGGGAGCTGTTTTTT. Encoded protein: CASSEGPSRTGELFF.

The chain carries TRBV5-5 and TRBJ1-3, with D perhaps matching TRBD1 (5 bases). The germline V and J ends were trimmed by 0 bases and 7 bases, with 11 bases remaining between them. Germline CDR1 is SGHKS and CDR2 is YYEKEE (reference sequence). This CDR3 has 14 residues. Here the CDR3 DNA reads TGTGCCAGCAGCTTGGCCGGGGGTGATAACACCATATATTTT. Translating it yields CASSLAGGDNTIYF. Combining the CDR3 with reference TRBV5-5 and TRBJ1-3 gives the whole variable domain DAGVTQSPTHLIKTRGQQVTLRCSPISGHKSVSWYQQVLGQGPQFIFQYYEKEERGRGNFPDRFSARQFPNYSSELNVNALLLGDSALYLCASSLAGGDNTIYFGEGSWLTVV.

V is TRBV4-1 and J is TRBJ2-6; 14 positions match TRBD2. With V trimmed by 0 bases and J by 4 bases, 8 bases remained unmatched. Germline loops: CDR1 MGHRA, CDR2 YSYEKL. The length of the CDR3 is 20 residues. The CDR3 nucleotides read TGCGCCAGCAGCCAAGATCGAGGGACTAGCGGGAGAACAGGGGCCAACGTCCTGACTTTC. Translated: CASSQDRGTSGRTGANVLTF.